This T cell receptor (beta chain) was identified in a study of CD8+ T cells in alopecia areata. RNA was isolated and reverse transcribed to cDNA, the sequencing template. Profiling relied on immunoSEQ multiplex PCR, and the TCRdb table lists in-frame clones only, not all of them. The sample carries approximately 100,000 clones, 70% to 90% recorded once. The germline gives CDR1 LGHNA, CDR2 YNFKEQ. The CDR3 is 15 amino acids. V shed 4 bases and J 2 bases; nucleotides not matched to a gene: 5. Treatment: oral pan-JAK inhibitor, 5-10 mg twice daily. The TCR was taken from a human donor with alopecia areata. The gene calls are TRBV4-2 and TRBJ2-7; TRBD2 agrees at 10 bases. This specimen consisted of CD8+ T cells sorted from blood, obtained between weeks 30 and 35, from a patient treated with tofacitinib. The CDR3: CASSPSGSGTYEQYF. The DNA of the CDR3 is TGTGCCAGCAGCCCTAGCGGGAGCGGGACCTACGAGCAGTACTTC.